The sequence of this T cell receptor (beta chain) was determined in a study of blood T cell repertoires in COVID-19. Study-wide context: Sites in the United States, Italy and Spain provided acute and convalescent COVID-19 samples. From T cells, B-cell-depleted T cells, or PBMCs came the material, which was cDNA or gDNA.

Original analysis: Reference gene primer amplification yielded estimated nucleated cell counts. Sequencing was performed with immunoSEQ multiplex PCR; in TCRdb, only in-frame clones are kept and a portion is missing. That table is the source of V, J and clone size, and D and trimming were worked out from the DNA. Seen here are about 72,000 clones, 75% to 90% observed once, and the top ten hold approximately 35%. This CDR3 is 13 amino acids long. Germline V lookup: CDR1 LNHDA, CDR2 SQIVND (reference sequence). The germline V and J ends were trimmed by 6 bases and 5 bases, with 13 bases remaining between them. This clone was seen once.

The rearrangement links TRBV19 to TRBJ2-5, with a possible D match to TRBD2 (5 bases). Source material: peripheral blood. The sequence was collected from a woman older than 75 with active or convalescent COVID-19. CDR3: CASSQKRGETQYF. The CDR3 DNA reads TGTGCCAGTAGCCAAAAGCGAGGGGAGACCCAGTACTTC.